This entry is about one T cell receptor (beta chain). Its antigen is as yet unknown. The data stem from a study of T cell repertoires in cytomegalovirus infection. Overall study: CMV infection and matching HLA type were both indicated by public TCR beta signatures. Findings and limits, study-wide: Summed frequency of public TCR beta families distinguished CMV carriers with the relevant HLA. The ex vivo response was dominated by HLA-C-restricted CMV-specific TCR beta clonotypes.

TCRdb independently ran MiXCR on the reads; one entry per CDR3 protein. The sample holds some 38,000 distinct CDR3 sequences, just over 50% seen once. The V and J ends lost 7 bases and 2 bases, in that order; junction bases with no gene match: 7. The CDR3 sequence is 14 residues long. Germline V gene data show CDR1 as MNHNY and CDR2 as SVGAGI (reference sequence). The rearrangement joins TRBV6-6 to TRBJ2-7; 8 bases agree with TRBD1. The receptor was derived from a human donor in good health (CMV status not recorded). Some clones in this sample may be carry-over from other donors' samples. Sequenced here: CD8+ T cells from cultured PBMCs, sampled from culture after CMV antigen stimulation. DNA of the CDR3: TGTGCCAGCACCCGTACGGACAGGGCCTACGAGCAGTACTTC. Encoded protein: CASTRTDRAYEQYF.